One T cell receptor beta chain is described in this entry. Antigen unknown. These data originate in a study of T cell responses to AZD1222 COVID-19 vaccine. Sequencing used immunoSEQ multiplex PCR; TCRdb keeps in-frame clones, though not all of them. Here the sample spans fewer than 100,000 clones, around 90% being singletons. V was shortened by 2 bases and J by 7 bases, with 3 bases between the two germline ends. The CDR3 has 11 amino acids. Germline lookup yields CDR1 MNHNY and CDR2 SVGAGI (reference sequence). Study-wide results and caveats: Just a handful of AZD1222 recipients tested seropositive at baseline. Samples come after the peak T cell response, not at day 14.

This sequence was found in an adult in good health. This material consisted of peripheral blood, taken on day 0 of AZD1222 vaccination. The rearrangement links TRBV6-6 to TRBJ2-1; D is unresolved. CDR3 region: CASSYGNEQFF. The CDR3 DNA follows: TGTGCCAGCAGTTACGGGAATGAGCAGTTCTTC.